The clone carrying this TCR beta chain showed up just a few times. Its antigen is still unknown. Because the CDR3 is missing its conserved closing phenylalanine or tryptophan, this is likely a read error. V was pared by 4 bases and J by 1 base, with 10 bases between. Germline V gene lookup returns CDR1 LGHDT and CDR2 YNNKEL (reference sequence). This CDR3 comprises 14 residues. This sample stems from a study of CD8+CD57+ T cells in acquired aplastic anemia. CDR3 and TCR beta VDJ profiling relied on genomic DNA as the template. TCRdb redid the calling of the reads with MiXCR, one entry per CDR3 protein. The sample consists of roughly 190,000 distinct CDR3 sequences, approximately 49% of them appearing once. Study observations and caveats: Between patients and controls, approximately 29 CD8+ CDR3 sequences were found in common. Statistical testing detected no significant gap in CD8+ Simpson's diversity between patients and controls.

The sequencing sample was made of sorted CD4+, CD8+, or CD8+CD57+ T cells (not recorded which) from PBMCs. The chain employs TRBV3-1 and TRBJ1-1, with TRBD1 as a possible D gene (6 bases). The TCR sequence derives from a human donor in good health, serving as a control. DNA of the CDR3: TGTGCCAGCAGCCCGCCGACAGGGAACACTGAAGCTTTCCTT. It codes for CASSPPTGNTEAFL.